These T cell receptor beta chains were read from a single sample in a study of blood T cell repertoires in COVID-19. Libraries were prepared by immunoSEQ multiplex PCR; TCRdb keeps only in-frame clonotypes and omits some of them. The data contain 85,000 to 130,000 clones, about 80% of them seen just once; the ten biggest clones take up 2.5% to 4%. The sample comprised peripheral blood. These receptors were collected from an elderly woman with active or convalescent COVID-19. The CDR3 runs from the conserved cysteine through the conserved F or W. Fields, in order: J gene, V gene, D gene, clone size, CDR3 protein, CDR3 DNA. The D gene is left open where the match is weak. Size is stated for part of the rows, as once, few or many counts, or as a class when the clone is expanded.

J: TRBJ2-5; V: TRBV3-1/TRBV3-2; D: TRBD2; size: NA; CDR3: CASSRALGGHQETQYF; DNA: TGTGCCAGCAGCCGAGCCTTGGGAGGGCACCAAGAGACCCAGTACTTC
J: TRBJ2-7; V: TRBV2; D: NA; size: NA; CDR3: CASRTEQGTHYEQYF; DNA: TGTGCCAGCAGAACAGAACAGGGGACTCACTACGAGCAGTACTTC
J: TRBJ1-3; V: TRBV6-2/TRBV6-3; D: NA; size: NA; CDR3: CASSYGLWRSGNTIYF; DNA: TGTGCCAGCAGTTACGGGTTGTGGAGATCTGGAAACACCATATATTTT
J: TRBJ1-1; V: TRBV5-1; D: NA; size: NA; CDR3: CASSLGQQNTEAFF; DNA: TGCGCCAGCAGCTTGGGACAGCAAAACACTGAAGCTTTCTTT
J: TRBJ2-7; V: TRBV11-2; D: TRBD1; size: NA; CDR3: CASSYRGPSYEQYF; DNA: TGTGCCAGCAGCTATAGGGGGCCCTCCTACGAGCAGTACTTC
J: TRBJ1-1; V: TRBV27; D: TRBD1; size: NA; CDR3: CASSPQTGGINTEAFF; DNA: TGTGCCAGCAGTCCCCAGACAGGGGGCATAAACACTGAAGCTTTCTTT
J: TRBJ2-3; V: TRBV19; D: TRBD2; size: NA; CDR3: CATTPRRGGYTQYF; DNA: TGTGCCACCACCCCTCGGCGGGGGGGCTATACGCAGTATTTT
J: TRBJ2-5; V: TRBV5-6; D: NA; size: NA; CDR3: CASSLMGDETQYF; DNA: TGTGCCAGCAGCTTAATGGGAGATGAGACCCAGTACTTC
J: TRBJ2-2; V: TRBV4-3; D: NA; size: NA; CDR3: CASSRQPNTGELFF; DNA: TGCGCCAGCAGTCGACAACCGAACACCGGGGAGCTGTTTTTT
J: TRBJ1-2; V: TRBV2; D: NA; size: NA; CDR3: CASSAEGLNYGYTF; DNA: TGTGCCAGCAGCGCTGAGGGACTGAACTATGGCTACACCTTC
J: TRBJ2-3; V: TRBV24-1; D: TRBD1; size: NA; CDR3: CATSDVGGQGPDTQYF; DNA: TGTGCCACCAGTGATGTAGGGGGACAGGGGCCAGATACGCAGTATTTT
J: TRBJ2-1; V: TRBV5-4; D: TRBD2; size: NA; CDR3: CASSLEAGDLNEQFF; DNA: TGTGCCAGCAGCTTGGAAGCGGGAGACCTCAATGAGCAGTTCTTC
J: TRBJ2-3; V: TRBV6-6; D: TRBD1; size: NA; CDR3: CASRMTGATQYF; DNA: TGTGCCAGCAGGATGACAGGGGCGACGCAGTATTTT
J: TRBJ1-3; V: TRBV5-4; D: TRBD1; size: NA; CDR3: CASSPDRIPGNTIYF; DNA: TGTGCCAGCAGCCCGGACAGGATTCCTGGAAACACCATATATTTT
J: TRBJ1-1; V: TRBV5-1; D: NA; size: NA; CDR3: CASTPISTGNTEAFF; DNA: TGCGCCAGCACCCCGATTTCGACAGGCAACACTGAAGCTTTCTTT
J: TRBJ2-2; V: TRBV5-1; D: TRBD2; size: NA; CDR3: CASSGLAAGELFF; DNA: TGCGCCAGCAGCGGACTAGCTGCTGGGGAGCTGTTTTTT
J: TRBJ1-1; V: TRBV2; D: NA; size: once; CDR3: CASSGSMVPEAFF; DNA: TGTGCCAGCAGTGGTTCTATGGTCCCTGAAGCTTTCTTT
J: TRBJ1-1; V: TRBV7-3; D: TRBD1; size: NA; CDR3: CASSLDRDTEAFF; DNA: TGTGCCAGCAGCTTGGACAGGGACACTGAAGCTTTCTTT
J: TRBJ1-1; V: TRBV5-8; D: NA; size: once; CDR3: CASSLRGAPNTEAFF; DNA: TGTGCCAGCAGCTTGCGAGGTGCCCCGAACACTGAAGCTTTCTTT
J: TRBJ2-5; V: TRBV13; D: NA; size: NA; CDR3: CASSLDRRGTQYF; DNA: TGTGCCAGCAGCTTAGACAGGCGGGGGACCCAGTACTTC
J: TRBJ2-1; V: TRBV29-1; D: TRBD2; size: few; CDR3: CSVEGLAGINEQFF; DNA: TGCAGCGTTGAAGGGCTAGCGGGGATCAATGAGCAGTTCTTC
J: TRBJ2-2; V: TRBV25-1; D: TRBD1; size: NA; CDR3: CASKKDRGRTGELFF; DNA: TGTGCCAGCAAGAAAGACAGGGGGAGGACCGGGGAGCTGTTTTTT
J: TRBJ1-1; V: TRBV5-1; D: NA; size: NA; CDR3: CASSLQGNTEAFF; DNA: TGCGCCAGCAGCTTACAGGGAAACACTGAAGCTTTCTTT
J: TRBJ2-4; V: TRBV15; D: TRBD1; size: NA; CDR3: CATSRESTGTGLNIQYF; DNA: TGTGCCACCAGCAGGGAATCAACCGGGACAGGGTTGAACATTCAGTACTTC
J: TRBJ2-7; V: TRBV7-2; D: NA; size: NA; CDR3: CASSSGVEWNRYF; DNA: TGTGCCAGCAGCTCCGGTGTGGAGTGGAACCGGTACTTC
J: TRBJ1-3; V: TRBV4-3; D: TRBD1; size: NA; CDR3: CASSQGLGQVGNTIYF; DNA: TGCGCCAGCAGCCAAGGCCTCGGACAGGTTGGAAACACCATATATTTT
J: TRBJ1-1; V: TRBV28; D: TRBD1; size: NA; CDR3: CASSSNFGTGYTEAFF; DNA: TGTGCCAGCAGTTCTAACTTCGGGACAGGGTACACTGAAGCTTTCTTT
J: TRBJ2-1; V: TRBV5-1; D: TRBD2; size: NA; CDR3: CASSLVQRGNEQFF; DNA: TGCGCCAGCAGCTTGGTCCAGCGGGGGAATGAGCAGTTCTTC
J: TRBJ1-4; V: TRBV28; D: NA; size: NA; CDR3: CASSTQGGNEKLFF; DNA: TGTGCCAGCAGTACTCAGGGAGGTAATGAAAAACTGTTTTTT
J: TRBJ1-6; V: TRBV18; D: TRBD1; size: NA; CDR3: CASSPVPGQGAVSPLHF; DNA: TGTGCCAGCTCACCCGTCCCGGGACAGGGAGCAGTTTCACCCCTCCACTTT
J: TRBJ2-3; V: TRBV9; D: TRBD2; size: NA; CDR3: CASSETSGRSTDTQYF; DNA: TGTGCCAGCAGCGAAACTAGCGGGAGAAGCACAGATACGCAGTATTTT
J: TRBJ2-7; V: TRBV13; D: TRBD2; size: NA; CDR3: CASSLGRLAGGKEQYF; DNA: TGTGCCAGCAGCTTAGGTCGACTAGCGGGAGGGAAAGAGCAGTACTTC
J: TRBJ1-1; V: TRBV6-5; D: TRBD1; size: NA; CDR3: CASRTGLEQAFF; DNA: TGTGCCAGCAGGACAGGGTTAGAACAAGCTTTCTTT
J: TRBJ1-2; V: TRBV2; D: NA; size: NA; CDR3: CASSEARGQYYGYTF; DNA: TGTGCCAGCAGTGAAGCGCGCGGGCAGTACTATGGCTACACCTTC
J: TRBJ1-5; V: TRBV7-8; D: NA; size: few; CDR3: CASSLGANQPQHF; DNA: TGTGCCAGCAGCTTGGGCGCCAATCAGCCCCAGCATTTT
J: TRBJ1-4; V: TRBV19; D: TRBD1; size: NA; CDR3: CASSIRTGRNEKLFF; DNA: TGTGCCAGTAGTATTCGGACAGGGAGGAATGAAAAACTGTTTTTT
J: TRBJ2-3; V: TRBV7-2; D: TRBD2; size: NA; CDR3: CASHNPRGGGDTQYF; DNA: TGTGCCAGCCACAACCCTCGGGGGGGAGGAGATACGCAGTATTTT
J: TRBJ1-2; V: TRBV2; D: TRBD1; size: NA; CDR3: CASSDDRGGYTF; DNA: TGTGCCAGCAGTGACGACAGGGGTGGCTACACCTTC
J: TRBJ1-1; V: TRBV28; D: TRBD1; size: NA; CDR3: CASTDLVPRQGARIVRAFF; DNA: TGTGCCAGCACGGACCTTGTCCCCCGACAGGGGGCGCGGATAGTGCGTGCTTTCTTT
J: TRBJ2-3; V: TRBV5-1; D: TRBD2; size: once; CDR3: CASSPGGGGTDTQYF; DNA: TGCGCCAGCAGCCCCGGGGGGGGTGGCACAGATACGCAGTATTTT
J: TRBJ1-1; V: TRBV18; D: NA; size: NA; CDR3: CASSPPSVSNTEAFF; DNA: TGTGCCAGCTCACCACCGTCCGTATCGAACACTGAAGCTTTCTTT
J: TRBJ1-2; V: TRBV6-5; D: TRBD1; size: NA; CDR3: CASRLDRVGGYTF; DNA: TGTGCCAGCAGATTAGACAGGGTCGGTGGCTACACCTTC
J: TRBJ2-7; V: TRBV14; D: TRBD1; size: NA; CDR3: CASSQRQGISYEQYF; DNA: TGTGCCAGCAGCCAACGACAGGGTATCTCGTACGAGCAGTACTTC
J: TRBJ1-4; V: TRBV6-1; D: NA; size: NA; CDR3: CASSDTSRGTNEKLFF; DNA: TGTGCCAGCAGTGATACGTCAAGGGGAACTAATGAAAAACTGTTTTTT
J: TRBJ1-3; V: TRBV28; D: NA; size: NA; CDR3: CASSGTTTGNTIYF; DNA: TGTGCCAGCAGTGGGACAACTACCGGAAACACCATATATTTT
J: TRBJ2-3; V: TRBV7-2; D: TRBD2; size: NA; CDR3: CASSGTSGGWSTDTQYF; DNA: TGTGCCAGCTCTGGGACTAGCGGGGGTTGGAGCACAGATACGCAGTATTTT
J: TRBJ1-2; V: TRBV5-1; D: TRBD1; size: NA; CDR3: CASSTGQGGYGYTF; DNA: TGCGCCAGCAGCACGGGACAGGGTGGCTATGGCTACACCTTC
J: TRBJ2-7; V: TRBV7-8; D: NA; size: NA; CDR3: CASSLLRYEQYF; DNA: TGTGCCAGCAGCCTCCTCCGGTACGAGCAGTACTTC
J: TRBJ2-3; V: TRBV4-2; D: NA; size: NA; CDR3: CASSQVRGGTDTDTQYF; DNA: TGTGCCAGCAGCCAAGTGAGAGGCGGGACTGACACAGATACGCAGTATTTT
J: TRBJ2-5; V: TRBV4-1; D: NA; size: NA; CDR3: CASSPEGVLIQETQYF; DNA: TGCGCCAGCAGCCCCGAGGGCGTACTGATACAAGAGACCCAGTACTTC
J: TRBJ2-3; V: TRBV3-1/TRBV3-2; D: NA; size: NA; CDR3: CASSQDNPGFTDTQYF; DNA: TGTGCCAGCAGCCAAGATAACCCCGGTTTCACAGATACGCAGTATTTT
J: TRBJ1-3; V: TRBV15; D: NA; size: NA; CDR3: CATSRDFSSSGNTIYF; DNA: TGTGCCACCAGCAGAGATTTTTCGAGCTCTGGAAACACCATATATTTT
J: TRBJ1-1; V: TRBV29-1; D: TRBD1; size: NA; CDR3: CSVVGQGGTAFF; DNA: TGCAGCGTTGTGGGACAGGGCGGGACGGCTTTCTTT
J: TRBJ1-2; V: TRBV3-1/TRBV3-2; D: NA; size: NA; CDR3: CASSQEGRSYYDYTF; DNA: TGTGCCAGCAGCCAAGAGGGTCGTAGTTACTATGACTACACCTTC
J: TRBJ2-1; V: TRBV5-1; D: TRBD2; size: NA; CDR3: CASSGGSSYNEQFF; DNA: TGCGCCAGTTCGGGGGGGAGCTCCTACAATGAGCAGTTCTTC
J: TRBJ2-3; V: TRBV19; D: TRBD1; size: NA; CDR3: CASSILGQGRKDTQYF; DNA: TGTGCCAGTAGTATCCTCGGACAGGGACGGAAAGATACGCAGTATTTT
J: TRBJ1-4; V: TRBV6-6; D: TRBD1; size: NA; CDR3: CASSFGTGGEKLFF; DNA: TGTGCCAGCAGTTTCGGGACAGGTGGTGAAAAACTGTTTTTT
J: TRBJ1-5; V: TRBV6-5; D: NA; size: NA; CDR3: CASSLGRGSSNQPQHF; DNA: TGTGCCAGCAGTTTAGGGCGGGGATCAAGCAATCAGCCCCAGCATTTT
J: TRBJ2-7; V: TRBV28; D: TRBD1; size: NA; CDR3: CASSSRTGQYEQYF; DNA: TGTGCCAGCAGTTCCCGGACAGGGCAGTACGAGCAGTACTTC